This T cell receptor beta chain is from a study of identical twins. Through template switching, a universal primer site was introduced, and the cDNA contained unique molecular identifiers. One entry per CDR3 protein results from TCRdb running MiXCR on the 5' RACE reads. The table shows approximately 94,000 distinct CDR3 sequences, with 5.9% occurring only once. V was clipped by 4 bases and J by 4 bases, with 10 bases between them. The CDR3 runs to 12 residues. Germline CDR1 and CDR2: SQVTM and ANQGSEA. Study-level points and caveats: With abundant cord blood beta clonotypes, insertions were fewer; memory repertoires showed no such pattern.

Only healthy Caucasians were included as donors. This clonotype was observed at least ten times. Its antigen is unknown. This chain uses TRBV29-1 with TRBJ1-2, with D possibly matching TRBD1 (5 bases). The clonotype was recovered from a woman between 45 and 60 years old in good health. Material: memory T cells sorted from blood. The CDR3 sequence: CSVGGEVYGYTF. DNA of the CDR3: TGCAGCGTTGGGGGGGAGGTCTATGGCTACACCTTC.